This T cell receptor beta chain was sequenced in a study of blood T cell repertoires in COVID-19. Study background: Specimens from acute and convalescent COVID-19 originated in the United States, Italy and Spain. The cDNA or gDNA used as material had been derived from T cells, B-cell-depleted T cells, or PBMCs.

Germline CDR1 MNHNY, CDR2 SVGAGI (reference sequence). Trimming cost V 2 bases and J 4 bases; bases outside gene matches: 8. This CDR3 is 16 amino acids long. Authors' data handling: For nucleated cells, counts were estimated from reference gene primer amplification. Here immunoSEQ multiplex PCR was the method, and the copy in TCRdb shows in-frame clones only, minus some. V, J and clone size were drawn from that table, and D and trimming were deduced from the DNA. There are 310,000 or so clones in the sample; around 83% occur only once, and 1% to 1.5% lies in the top ten. The sequenced material came from peripheral blood. This receptor was taken from a woman in her forties or fifties with acute or convalescent COVID-19. The V and J genes are TRBV6-6 and TRBJ2-1; 7 bases align to TRBD2. CDR3 region: CASSYALAADYNEQFF. The CDR3 bases are TGTGCCAGCAGTTACGCCCTAGCGGCCGATTACAATGAGCAGTTCTTC.